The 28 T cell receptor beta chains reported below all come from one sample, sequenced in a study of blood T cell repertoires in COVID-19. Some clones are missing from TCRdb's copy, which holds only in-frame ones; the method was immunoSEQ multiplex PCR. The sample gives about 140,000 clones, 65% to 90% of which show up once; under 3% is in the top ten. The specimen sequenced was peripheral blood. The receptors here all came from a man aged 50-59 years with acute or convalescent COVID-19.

CDR3: CASSYSRGSANYGYTF. The CDR3 nucleotides are TGTGCCAGCAGCTACAGCAGGGGGTCAGCTAACTATGGCTACACCTTC. The chain employs TRBV9 and TRBJ1-2; TRBD1 aligns across 7 bases. Germline CDR1 SGDLS, CDR2 YYNGEE. J gave up 0 bases and V 4 bases, and 9 bases lay outside the gene matches. This CDR3 comprises 16 residues.

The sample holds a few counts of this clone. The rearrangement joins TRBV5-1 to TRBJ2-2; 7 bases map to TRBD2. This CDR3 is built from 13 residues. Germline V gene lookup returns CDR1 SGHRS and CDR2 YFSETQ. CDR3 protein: CASKRENTGELFF. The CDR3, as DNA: TGCGCTTCGAAGCGGGAAAACACCGGGGAGCTGTTTTTT.

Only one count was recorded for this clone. The CDR3 bases are TGTGCCAGCGGCTCCGGGACAGGTCTTCCCTATGGCTACACCTTC. This sequence encodes CASGSGTGLPYGYTF. The chain combines TRBV2 with TRBJ1-2; 8 bases map to TRBD1. CDR1 and CDR2 (germline): SNHLY, FYNNEI. After removal of 8 bases from V and 4 bases from J, the junction contained 12 bases not matched to a gene. The CDR3 is 15 residues long. Drawing the rest from reference TRBV2 and TRBJ1-2, the complete variable domain is EPEVTQTPSHQVTQMGQEVILRCVPISNHLYFYWYRQILGQKVEFLVSFYNNEISEKSEIFDDQFSVERPDGSNFTLKIRSTKLEDSAMYFCASGSGTGLPYGYTFGSGTRLTVV.

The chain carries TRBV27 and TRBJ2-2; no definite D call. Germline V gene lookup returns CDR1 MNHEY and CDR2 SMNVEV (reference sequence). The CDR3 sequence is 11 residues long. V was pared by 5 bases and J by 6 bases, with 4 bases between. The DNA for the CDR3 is TGTGCCAGCAGTCGGGCCGGGGAGCTGTTTTTT. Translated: CASSRAGELFF.

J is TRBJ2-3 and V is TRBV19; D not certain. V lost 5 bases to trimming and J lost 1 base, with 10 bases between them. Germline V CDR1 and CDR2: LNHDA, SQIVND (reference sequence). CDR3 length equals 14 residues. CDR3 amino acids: CASSPWPGTDTQYF. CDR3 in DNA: TGTGCCAGTAGTCCCTGGCCCGGCACAGATACGCAGTATTTT.

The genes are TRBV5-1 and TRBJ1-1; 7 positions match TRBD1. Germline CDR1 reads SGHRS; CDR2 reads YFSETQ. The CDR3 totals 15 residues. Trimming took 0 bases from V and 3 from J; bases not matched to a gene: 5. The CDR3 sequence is CASSLALGQHTEAFF. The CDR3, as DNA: TGCGCCAGCAGCTTGGCCTTGGGACAGCACACTGAAGCTTTCTTT.

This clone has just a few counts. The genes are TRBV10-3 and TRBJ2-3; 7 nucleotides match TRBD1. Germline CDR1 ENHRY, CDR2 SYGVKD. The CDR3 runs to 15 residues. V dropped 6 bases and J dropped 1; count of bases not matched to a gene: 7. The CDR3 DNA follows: TGTGCCATCAGCGGGACAGTTGACCGCACAGATACGCAGTATTTT. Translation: CAISGTVDRTDTQYF.

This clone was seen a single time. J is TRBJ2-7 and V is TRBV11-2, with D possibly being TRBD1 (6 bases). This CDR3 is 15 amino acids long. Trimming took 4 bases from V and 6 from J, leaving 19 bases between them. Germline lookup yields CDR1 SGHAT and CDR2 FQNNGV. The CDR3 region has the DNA TGTGCCAGCAGCTCAAATAGGGGGAAGGTAGCCGAGCAGTACTTC. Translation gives CASSSNRGKVAEQYF.

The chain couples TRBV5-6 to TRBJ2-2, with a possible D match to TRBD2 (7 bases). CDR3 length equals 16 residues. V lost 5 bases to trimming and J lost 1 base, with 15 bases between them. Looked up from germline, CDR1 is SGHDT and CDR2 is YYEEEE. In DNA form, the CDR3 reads TGTGCCAGCAGACCTCGGGGGGCGAAGAACACCGGGGAGCTGTTTTTT. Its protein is CASRPRGAKNTGELFF.

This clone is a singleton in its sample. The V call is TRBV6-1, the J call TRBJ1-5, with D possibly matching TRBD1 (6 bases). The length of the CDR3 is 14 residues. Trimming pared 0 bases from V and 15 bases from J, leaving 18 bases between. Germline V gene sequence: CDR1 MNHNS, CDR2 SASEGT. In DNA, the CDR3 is TGTGCCAGCAGTGAAGCCCCGGCTGGGCAGGGGAGGCATTTT. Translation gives CASSEAPAGQGRHF.

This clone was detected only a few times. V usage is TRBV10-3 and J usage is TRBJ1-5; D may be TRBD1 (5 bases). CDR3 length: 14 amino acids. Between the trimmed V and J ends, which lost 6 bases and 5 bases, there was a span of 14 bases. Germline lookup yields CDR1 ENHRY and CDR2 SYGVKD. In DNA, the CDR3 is TGTGCCATCAGCCAGACAGAAGGCGATCAGCCCCAGCATTTT. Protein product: CAISQTEGDQPQHF.

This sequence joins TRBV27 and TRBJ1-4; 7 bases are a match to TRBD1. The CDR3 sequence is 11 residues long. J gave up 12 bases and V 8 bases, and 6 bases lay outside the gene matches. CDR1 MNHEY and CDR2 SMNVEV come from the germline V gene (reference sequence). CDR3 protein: CASRQGTELFF. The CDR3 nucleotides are TGTGCCAGCCGACAGGGTACGGAACTGTTTTTT.

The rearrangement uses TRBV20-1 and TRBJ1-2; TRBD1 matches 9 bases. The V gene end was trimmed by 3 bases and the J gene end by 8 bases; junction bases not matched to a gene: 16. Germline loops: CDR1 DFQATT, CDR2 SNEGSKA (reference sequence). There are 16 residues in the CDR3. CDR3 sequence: CSASPGQGRTKGGYTF. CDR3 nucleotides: TGCAGTGCTAGTCCTGGACAGGGGCGAACAAAGGGGGGCTACACCTTC.

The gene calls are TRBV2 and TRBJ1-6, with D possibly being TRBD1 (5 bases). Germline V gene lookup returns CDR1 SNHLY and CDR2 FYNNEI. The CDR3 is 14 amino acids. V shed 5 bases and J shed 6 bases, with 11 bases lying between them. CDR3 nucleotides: TGTGCCAGCAGTAAGGGCGACAGTAATTCACCCCTCCACTTT. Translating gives CASSKGDSNSPLHF.

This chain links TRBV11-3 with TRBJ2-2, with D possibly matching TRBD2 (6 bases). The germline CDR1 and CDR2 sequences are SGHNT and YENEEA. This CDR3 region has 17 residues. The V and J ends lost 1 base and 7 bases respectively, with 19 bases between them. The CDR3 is CASSLGSTSQQDGELFF. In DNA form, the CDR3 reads TGTGCCAGCAGCTTAGGGTCTACTAGCCAGCAGGACGGGGAGCTGTTTTTT.

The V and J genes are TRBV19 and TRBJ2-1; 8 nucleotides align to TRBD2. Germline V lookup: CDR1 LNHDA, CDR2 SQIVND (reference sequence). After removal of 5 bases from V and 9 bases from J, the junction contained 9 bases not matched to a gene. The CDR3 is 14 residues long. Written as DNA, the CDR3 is TGTGCCAGTAGTCAAGCGGGAGCGCTTGGTGAGCAGTTCTTC. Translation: CASSQAGALGEQFF.

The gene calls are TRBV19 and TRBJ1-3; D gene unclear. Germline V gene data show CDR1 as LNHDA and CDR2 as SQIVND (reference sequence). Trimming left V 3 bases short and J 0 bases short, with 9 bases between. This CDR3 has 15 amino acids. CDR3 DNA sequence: TGTGCCAGTAGTATGGGCACCCCCTCTGGAAACACCATATATTTT. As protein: CASSMGTPSGNTIYF.

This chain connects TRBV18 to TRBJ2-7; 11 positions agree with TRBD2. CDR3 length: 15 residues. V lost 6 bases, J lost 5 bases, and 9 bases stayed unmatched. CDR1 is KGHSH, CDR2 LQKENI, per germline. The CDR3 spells CASSPGLAGTHEQYF. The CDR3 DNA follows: TGTGCCAGCTCGCCTGGACTAGCGGGTACCCACGAGCAGTACTTC.

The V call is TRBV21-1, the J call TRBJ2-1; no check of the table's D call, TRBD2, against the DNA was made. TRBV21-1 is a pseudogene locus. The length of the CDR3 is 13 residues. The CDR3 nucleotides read TGTGCCAGCAGCCCGCGGGACTCCGAGAAGCAGTTCTTC. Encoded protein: CASSPRDSEKQFF.

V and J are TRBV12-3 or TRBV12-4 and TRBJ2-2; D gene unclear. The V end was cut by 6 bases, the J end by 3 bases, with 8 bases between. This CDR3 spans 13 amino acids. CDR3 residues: CASSLLYTGELFF. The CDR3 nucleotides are TGTGCCAGCAGCCTACTGTACACCGGGGAGCTGTTTTTT.

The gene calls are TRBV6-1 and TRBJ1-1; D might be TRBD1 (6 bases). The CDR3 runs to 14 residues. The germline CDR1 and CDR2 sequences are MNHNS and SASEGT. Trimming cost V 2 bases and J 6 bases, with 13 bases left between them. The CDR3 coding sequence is TGTGCCAGCAGTGAACGGGACATGAGGGCTGAAGCTTTCTTT. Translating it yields CASSERDMRAEAFF.

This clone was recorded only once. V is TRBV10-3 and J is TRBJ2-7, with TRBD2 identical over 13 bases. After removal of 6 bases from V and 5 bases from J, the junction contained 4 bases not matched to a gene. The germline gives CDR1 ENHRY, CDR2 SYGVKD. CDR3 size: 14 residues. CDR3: CAIRTGTSGNEQYF. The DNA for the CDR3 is TGTGCCATCAGGACCGGGACTAGCGGGAACGAGCAGTACTTC.

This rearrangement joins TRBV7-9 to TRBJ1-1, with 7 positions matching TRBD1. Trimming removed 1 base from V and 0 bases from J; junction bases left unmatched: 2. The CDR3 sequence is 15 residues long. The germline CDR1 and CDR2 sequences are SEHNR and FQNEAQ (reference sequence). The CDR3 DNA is TGTGCCAGCAGCTTAGGACAGGGCCTGAACACTGAAGCTTTCTTT. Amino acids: CASSLGQGLNTEAFF. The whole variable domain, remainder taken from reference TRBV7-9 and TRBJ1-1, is DTGVSQNPRHKITKRGQNVTFRCDPISEHNRLYWYRQTLGQGPEFLTYFQNEAQLEKSRLLSDRFSAERPKGSFSTLEIQRTEQGDSAMYLCASSLGQGLNTEAFFGQGTRLTVV.

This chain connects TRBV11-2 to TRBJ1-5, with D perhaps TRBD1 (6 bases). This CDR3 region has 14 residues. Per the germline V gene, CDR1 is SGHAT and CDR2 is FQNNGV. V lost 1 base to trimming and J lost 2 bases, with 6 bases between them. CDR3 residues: CASSLGQGNQPQHF. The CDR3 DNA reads TGTGCCAGCAGCTTAGGACAGGGCAATCAGCCCCAGCATTTT. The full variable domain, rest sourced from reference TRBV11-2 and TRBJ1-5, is EAGVAQSPRYKIIEKRQSVAFWCNPISGHATLYWYQQILGQGPKLLIQFQNNGVVDDSQLPKDRFSAERLKGVDSTLKIQPAKLEDSAVYLCASSLGQGNQPQHFGDGTRLSIL.

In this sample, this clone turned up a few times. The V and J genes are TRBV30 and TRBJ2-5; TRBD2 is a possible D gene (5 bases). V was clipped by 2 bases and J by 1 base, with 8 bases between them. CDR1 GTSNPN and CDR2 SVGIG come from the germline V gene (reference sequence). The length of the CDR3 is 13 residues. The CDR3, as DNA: TGTGCCTGGAGTACGGACTCCCAAGAGACCCAGTACTTC. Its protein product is CAWSTDSQETQYF.

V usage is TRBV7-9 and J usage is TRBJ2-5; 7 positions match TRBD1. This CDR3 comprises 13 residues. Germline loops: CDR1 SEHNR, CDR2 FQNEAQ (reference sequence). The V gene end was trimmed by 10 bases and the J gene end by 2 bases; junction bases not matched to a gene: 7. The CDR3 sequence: CAINRDRQETQYF. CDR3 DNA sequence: TGTGCCATCAATAGGGACAGACAAGAGACCCAGTACTTC.

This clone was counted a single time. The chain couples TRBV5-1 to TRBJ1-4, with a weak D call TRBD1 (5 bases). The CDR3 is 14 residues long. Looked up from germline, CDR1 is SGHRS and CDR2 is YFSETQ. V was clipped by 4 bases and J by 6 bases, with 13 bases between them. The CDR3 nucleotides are TGCGCCAGCAGCAGAGACAGTACGGATGAAAAACTGTTTTTT. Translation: CASSRDSTDEKLFF. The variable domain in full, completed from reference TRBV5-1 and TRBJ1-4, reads KAGVTQTPRYLIKTRGQQVTLSCSPISGHRSVSWYQQTPGQGLQFLFEYFSETQRNKGNFPGRFSGRQFSNSRSEMNVSTLELGDSALYLCASSRDSTDEKLFFGSGTQLSVL.

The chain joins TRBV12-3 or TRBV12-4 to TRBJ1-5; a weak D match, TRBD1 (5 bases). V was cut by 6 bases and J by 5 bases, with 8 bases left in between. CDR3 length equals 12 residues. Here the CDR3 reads CASSSGHQPQHF. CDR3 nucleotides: TGTGCCAGCAGCTCAGGGCATCAGCCCCAGCATTTT.